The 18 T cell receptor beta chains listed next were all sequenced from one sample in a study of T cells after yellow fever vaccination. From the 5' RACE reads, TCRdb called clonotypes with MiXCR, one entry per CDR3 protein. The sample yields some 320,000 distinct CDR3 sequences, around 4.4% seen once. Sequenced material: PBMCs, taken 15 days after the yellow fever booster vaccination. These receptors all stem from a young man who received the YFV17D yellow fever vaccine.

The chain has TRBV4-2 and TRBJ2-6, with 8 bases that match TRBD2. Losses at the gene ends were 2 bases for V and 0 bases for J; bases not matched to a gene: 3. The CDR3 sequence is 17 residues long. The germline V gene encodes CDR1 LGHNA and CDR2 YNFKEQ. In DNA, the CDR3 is TGTGCCAGCAGCCAACGGGGGGGAAGCTCTGGGGCCAACGTCCTGACTTTC. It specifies CASSQRGGSSGANVLTF.

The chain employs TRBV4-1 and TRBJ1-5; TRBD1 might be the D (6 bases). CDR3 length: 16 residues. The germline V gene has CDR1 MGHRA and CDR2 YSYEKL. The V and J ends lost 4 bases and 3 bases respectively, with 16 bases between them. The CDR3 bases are TGCGCCAGCAGCCGCCCTGGACAGTTGTTCAATCAGCCCCAGCATTTT. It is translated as CASSRPGQLFNQPQHF.

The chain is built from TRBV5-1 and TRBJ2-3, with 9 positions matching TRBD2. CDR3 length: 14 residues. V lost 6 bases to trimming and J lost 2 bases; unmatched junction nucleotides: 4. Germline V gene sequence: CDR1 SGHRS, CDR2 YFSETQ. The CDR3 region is CASKSGGPTDTQYF. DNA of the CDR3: TGCGCCAGCAAAAGCGGGGGGCCCACAGATACGCAGTATTTT.

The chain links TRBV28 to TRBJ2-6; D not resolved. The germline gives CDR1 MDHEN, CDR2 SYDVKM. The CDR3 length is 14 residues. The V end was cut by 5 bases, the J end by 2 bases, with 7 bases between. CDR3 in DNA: TGTGCCAGCAGTCGTCATACTGGGGCCAACGTCCTGACTTTC. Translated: CASSRHTGANVLTF.

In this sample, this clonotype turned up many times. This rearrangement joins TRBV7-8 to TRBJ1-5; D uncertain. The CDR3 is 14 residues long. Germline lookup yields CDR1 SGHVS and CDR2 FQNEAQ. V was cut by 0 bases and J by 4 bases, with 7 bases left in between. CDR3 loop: CASSLAVRNQPQHF. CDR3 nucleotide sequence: TGTGCCAGCAGCTTAGCGGTTCGGAATCAGCCCCAGCATTTT. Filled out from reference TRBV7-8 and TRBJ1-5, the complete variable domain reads GAGVSQSPRYKVAKRGQDVALRCDPISGHVSLFWYQQALGQGPEFLTYFQNEAQLDKSGLPSDRFFAERPEGSVSTLKIQRTQQEDSAVYLCASSLAVRNQPQHFGDGTRLSIL.

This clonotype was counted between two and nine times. As DNA, the CDR3 is TGCGCCAGCGGGGGTAGAGGCTCCTACAATGAGCAGTTCTTC. It translates to CASGGRGSYNEQFF. J is TRBJ2-1 and V is TRBV5-1; either TRBD1 or TRBD2 may fit D (5 bases each). From germline, CDR1 is SGHRS and CDR2 YFSETQ. V was cut by 7 bases and J by 0 bases, with 11 bases left in between. The length of the CDR3 is 14 residues.

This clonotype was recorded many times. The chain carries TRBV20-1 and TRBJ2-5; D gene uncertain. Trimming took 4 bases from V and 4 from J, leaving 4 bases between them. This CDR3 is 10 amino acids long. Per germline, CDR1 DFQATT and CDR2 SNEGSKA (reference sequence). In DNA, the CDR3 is TGCAGTGCTACCCGAGAGACCCAGTACTTC. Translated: CSATRETQYF.

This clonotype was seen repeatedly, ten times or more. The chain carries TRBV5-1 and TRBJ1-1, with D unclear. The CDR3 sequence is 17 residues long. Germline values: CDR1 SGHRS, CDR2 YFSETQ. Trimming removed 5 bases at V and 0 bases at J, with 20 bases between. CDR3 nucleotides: TGCGCCAGCAGTCCTTTGTGGGCGGACCCAATGAACACTGAAGCTTTCTTT. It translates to CASSPLWADPMNTEAFF.

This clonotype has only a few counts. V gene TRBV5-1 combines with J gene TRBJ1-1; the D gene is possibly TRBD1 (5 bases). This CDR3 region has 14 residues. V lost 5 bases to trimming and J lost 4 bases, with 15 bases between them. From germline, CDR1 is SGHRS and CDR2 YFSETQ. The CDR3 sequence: CASSSLGVGTEAFF. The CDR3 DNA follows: TGCGCCAGCAGTTCTTTAGGGGTGGGCACTGAAGCTTTCTTT.

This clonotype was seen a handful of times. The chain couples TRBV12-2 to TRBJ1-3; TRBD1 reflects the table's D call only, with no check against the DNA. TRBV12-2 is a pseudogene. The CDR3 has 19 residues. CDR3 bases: TGTGCAAGTCGCCGACTTCCGGGACCCATGCTAGACTCTGGAAACACCATATATTTT. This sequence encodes CASRRLPGPMLDSGNTIYF.

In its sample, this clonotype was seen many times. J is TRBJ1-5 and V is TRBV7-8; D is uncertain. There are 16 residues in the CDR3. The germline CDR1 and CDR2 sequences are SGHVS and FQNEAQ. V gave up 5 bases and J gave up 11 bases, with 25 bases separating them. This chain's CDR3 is CASSLRAVGNPGAQHF. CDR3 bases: TGTGCCAGCAGCCTTAGGGCGGTGGGCAACCCTGGGGCCCAGCATTTT.

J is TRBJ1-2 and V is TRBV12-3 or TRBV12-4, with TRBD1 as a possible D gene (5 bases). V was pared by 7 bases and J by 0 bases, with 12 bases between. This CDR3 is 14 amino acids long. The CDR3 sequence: CASTWGSPNYGYTF. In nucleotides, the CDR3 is TGTGCCAGCACTTGGGGCAGCCCTAACTATGGCTACACCTTC.

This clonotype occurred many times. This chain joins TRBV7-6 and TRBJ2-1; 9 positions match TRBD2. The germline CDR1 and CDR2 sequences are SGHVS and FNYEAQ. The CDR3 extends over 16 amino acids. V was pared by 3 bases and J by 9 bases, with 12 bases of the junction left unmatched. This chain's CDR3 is CASSFPGERGVTEQFF. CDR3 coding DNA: TGTGCCAGCAGCTTCCCGGGGGAGCGGGGGGTTACTGAGCAGTTCTTC.

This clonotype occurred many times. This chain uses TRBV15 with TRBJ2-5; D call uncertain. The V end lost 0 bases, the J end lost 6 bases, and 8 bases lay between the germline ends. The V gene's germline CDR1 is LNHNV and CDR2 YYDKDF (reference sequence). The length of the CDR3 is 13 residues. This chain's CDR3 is CATSRDGSKTQYF. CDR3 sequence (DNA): TGTGCCACCAGCAGAGATGGCTCCAAGACCCAGTACTTC.

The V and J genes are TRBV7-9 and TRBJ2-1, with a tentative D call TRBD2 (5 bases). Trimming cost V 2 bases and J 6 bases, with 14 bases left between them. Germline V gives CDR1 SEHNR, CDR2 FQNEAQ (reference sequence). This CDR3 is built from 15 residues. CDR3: CASSLLSFEGNEQFF. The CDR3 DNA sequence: TGTGCCAGCAGCTTATTAAGTTTTGAGGGCAATGAGCAGTTCTTC.

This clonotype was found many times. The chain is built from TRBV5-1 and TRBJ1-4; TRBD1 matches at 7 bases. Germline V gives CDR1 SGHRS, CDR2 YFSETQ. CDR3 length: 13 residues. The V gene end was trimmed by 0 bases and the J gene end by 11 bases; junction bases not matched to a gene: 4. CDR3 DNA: TGCGCCAGCAGCTTGGAGGGGGCACCGAAACTGTTTTTT. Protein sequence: CASSLEGAPKLFF.

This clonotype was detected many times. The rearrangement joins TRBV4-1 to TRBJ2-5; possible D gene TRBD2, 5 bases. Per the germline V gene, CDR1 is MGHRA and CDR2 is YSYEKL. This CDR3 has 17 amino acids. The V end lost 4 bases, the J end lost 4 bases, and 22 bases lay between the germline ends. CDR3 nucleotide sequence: TGCGCCAGCAGCCCCAGATCTTCAGGCAGCGGAGGAGAGACCCAGTACTTC. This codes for CASSPRSSGSGGETQYF.

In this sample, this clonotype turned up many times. The CDR3 region is CASSFWASYEQYV. The CDR3 bases are TGTGCCAGCAGTTTCTGGGCCTCCTACGAGCAGTACGTC. The rearrangement joins TRBV28 to TRBJ2-7; unclear D gene. Deletions cut 3 bases from V and 0 bases from J, with 6 bases between. Germline CDR1 MDHEN, CDR2 SYDVKM. This CDR3 is 13 amino acids long.